A single sample gave rise to the 26 T cell receptor beta chains below, sequenced in a study of naive and memory T cell subsets. Both TRBC1 and TRBC2 were covered by a beta constant-region primer of two equimolar oligonucleotides. Four rounds of PCR amplified the ligated cDNA using nested alpha and beta constant-region primers plus SP2. TCRdb redid the calling of the UMI-ligation and nested PCR reads with MiXCR, one entry per CDR3 protein. The repertoire holds more than 100,000 distinct CDR3 sequences, with 36% as singletons. Sample: central memory CD4+ T cells from blood. These TCRs come from a human donor in good health.

V is TRBV12-3 or TRBV12-4 and J is TRBJ1-1, with D possibly TRBD1 on 5 matching bases. This CDR3 is built from 13 residues. The V end lost 2 bases, the J end lost 4 bases, and 8 bases lay between the germline ends. This CDR3 is CASSLQGFTEAFF. The CDR3 DNA reads as TGTGCCAGCAGTTTACAGGGCTTCACTGAAGCTTTCTTT.

This clonotype has at least ten counts. The chain has TRBV28 and TRBJ2-3; D is unresolved. Germline V gives CDR1 MDHEN, CDR2 SYDVKM. The CDR3 is made up of 14 amino acids. V lost 1 base and J 1 base, leaving 6 bases between the germline ends. The CDR3: CASSLFGGTDTQYF. DNA of the CDR3: TGTGCCAGCAGTTTATTTGGGGGCACAGATACGCAGTATTTT.

This chain connects TRBV5-4 to TRBJ2-5; D ambiguous. This CDR3 spans 14 amino acids. V was pared by 0 bases and J by 5 bases, with 11 bases between. CDR1 SGHNT and CDR2 YYREEE come from the germline V gene (reference sequence). The CDR3 DNA follows: TGTGCCAGCAGCTTGGGGGCAGCGTCGGAGACCCAGTACTTC. It translates to CASSLGAASETQYF.

The chain links TRBV20-1 to TRBJ2-3; the match to TRBD1 covers 9 bases. The V and J ends lost 8 bases and 0 bases, in that order; junction bases with no gene match: 3. From germline, CDR1 is DFQATT and CDR2 SNEGSKA (reference sequence). The CDR3 is 13 amino acids. CDR3 coding DNA: TGCAGTCCCGGGACAGGGAGCACAGATACGCAGTATTTT. It translates to CSPGTGSTDTQYF.

This chain connects TRBV6-5 to TRBJ2-5; tentatively, D is TRBD1 (6 bases). CDR3 length equals 15 residues. The V and J ends lost 5 bases and 4 bases respectively, with 17 bases between them. Germline-derived CDR1 and CDR2 are MNHEY and SVGAGI. The CDR3 here is CASSDDRSRGETQYF. For the CDR3, the DNA is TGTGCCAGCAGTGACGACAGGTCACGGGGAGAGACCCAGTACTTC.

This clonotype came up once. The chain links TRBV28 to TRBJ2-2, with 8 bases lining up with TRBD2. Germline CDR1 and CDR2: MDHEN and SYDVKM. V was pared by 7 bases and J by 5 bases, with 12 bases of the junction left unmatched. The CDR3 has 16 residues. CDR3 protein: CASTTSGTSLTGELFF. The CDR3 DNA is TGTGCCAGCACCACTTCCGGGACTAGTTTAACCGGGGAGCTGTTTTTT.

The chain joins TRBV14 to TRBJ1-1, with a tentative D call TRBD1 (5 bases). Trimming cost V 4 bases and J 4 bases, with 16 bases left between them. The CDR3 covers 15 residues. The germline gives CDR1 SGHDN, CDR2 FVKESK. DNA for the CDR3: TGTGCCAGCAGCCTAGTTACTATCGGGGGCACTGAAGCTTTCTTT. It translates to CASSLVTIGGTEAFF.

The chain recombines TRBV5-1 with TRBJ2-4; D not certain. V dropped 3 bases and J dropped 7 bases, with 8 bases sitting between them. The germline V gene has CDR1 SGHRS and CDR2 YFSETQ. This CDR3 has 12 residues. CDR3 sequence: CASSSNGNIQYF. CDR3 DNA: TGCGCCAGCAGCTCAAACGGGAACATTCAGTACTTC.

This clonotype appeared a few times. The chain is built from TRBV20-1 and TRBJ1-1; D may be TRBD1 (5 bases). V shed 5 bases and J shed 5 bases, with 21 bases lying between them. The CDR3 length is 15 residues. CDR1 and CDR2 (germline): DFQATT, SNEGSKA (reference sequence). CDR3 residues: CSAPDARGFNTEAFF. In nucleotides, the CDR3 is TGCAGTGCTCCGGACGCGAGGGGATTCAATACTGAAGCTTTCTTT.

This clonotype was seen only a few times. The V gene is TRBV10-3, the J gene TRBJ2-5; D is uncertain. The CDR3 totals 11 residues. From germline, CDR1 is ENHRY and CDR2 SYGVKD. Trimming removed 3 bases from V and 4 bases from J, with 3 bases in between. CDR3 coding DNA: TGTGCCATCAGTGACCTAGAGACCCAGTACTTC. It encodes CAISDLETQYF.

This chain links TRBV12-3 or TRBV12-4 with TRBJ2-5; TRBD1 matches 11 bases. V lost 1 base to trimming and J lost 5 bases; unmatched junction nucleotides: 6. The length of the CDR3 is 16 residues. The DNA for the CDR3 is TGTGCCAGCAGTTTAGACGGACAGGGGGCAGGGGAGACCCAGTACTTC. It translates to CASSLDGQGAGETQYF.

This clonotype was picked up a small number of times. The V and J genes are TRBV28 and TRBJ2-1; 7 bases are shared with TRBD2. From germline, CDR1 is MDHEN and CDR2 SYDVKM. The junction had 8 bases not matched to a gene; V was cut back by 2 bases and J by 4 bases. The CDR3 consists of 16 residues. CDR3 loop: CASSLGAGVLYNEQFF. CDR3 nucleotide sequence: TGTGCCAGCAGTTTAGGGGCGGGAGTCCTTTACAATGAGCAGTTCTTC.

The DNA for the CDR3 is TGTGCCAGCAGTCCTATGACAGGGGGTGGGAGTTCACCCCTCCACTTT. Protein: CASSPMTGGGSSPLHF. The V and J genes are TRBV12-3 or TRBV12-4 and TRBJ1-6; 9 bases align to TRBD1. The CDR3 has 16 residues. V dropped 5 bases and J dropped 9; count of bases not matched to a gene: 11.

Many counts were recorded for this clonotype. The V gene is TRBV12-5, the J gene TRBJ2-1; the match to TRBD2 covers 7 bases. This CDR3 spans 17 amino acids. Per germline, CDR1 LGHNT and CDR2 FRNRAP. Trimming took 5 bases from V and 6 from J; bases not matched to a gene: 16. CDR3 residues: CASGPGLGGFGGNEQFF. Written as DNA, the CDR3 is TGTGCTAGTGGTCCTGGACTAGGAGGCTTCGGGGGCAATGAGCAGTTCTTC.

This clonotype was detected only a few times. The J gene is TRBJ2-5, the V gene TRBV25-1, with 8 bases fitting TRBD1. Germline V gene lookup returns CDR1 MGHDK and CDR2 SYGVNS. After removal of 5 bases from V and 5 bases from J, the junction contained 10 bases not matched to a gene. This CDR3 has 15 residues. The DNA for the CDR3 is TGTGCCAGCAGTCCCCGGACAGGGCATACGGAGACCCAGTACTTC. Amino acids: CASSPRTGHTETQYF.

This clonotype is deemed medium-sized (0.01 to 0.1%). The gene calls are TRBV6-5 and TRBJ2-7; TRBD2 aligns across 10 bases. Germline trimming cut 6 bases from V and 1 base from J; bases unmatched to any gene: 3. The germline V gene encodes CDR1 MNHEY and CDR2 SVGAGI. This CDR3 is built from 14 residues. The CDR3: CASRRGLASYEQYF. The CDR3 bases are TGTGCCAGCAGGAGGGGACTAGCGTCCTACGAGCAGTACTTC.

Ten or more counts support this clonotype. This chain connects TRBV20-1 to TRBJ2-7; D tentatively fits TRBD1 or TRBD2 (6 bases each). V was pared by 1 base and J by 2 bases, with 15 bases between. The CDR3 contains 15 residues. CDR1 and CDR2 (germline): DFQATT, SNEGSKA (reference sequence). The CDR3 loop reads CSARGAGRTAYEQYF. CDR3 in DNA: TGCAGTGCTAGAGGTGCGGGACGGACAGCCTACGAGCAGTACTTC.

This CDR3 is CASRNTLAADTQYF. The CDR3 DNA reads TGTGCCAGCAGAAACACCTTAGCGGCAGATACGCAGTATTTT. The chain uses TRBV6-2 or TRBV6-3 and TRBJ2-3; the D gene is possibly TRBD2 (6 bases). Germline lookup yields CDR1 MNHEY and CDR2 SVGEGT. V lost 6 bases, J lost 4 bases, and 14 bases lay in between. The CDR3 spans 14 residues.

The genes are TRBV20-1 and TRBJ2-1, with TRBD1 matching 7 bases. With 5 bases clipped from V and 4 bases from J, the junction kept 5 bases outside the gene matches. The CDR3 is 13 amino acids. The germline CDR1 and CDR2 sequences are DFQATT and SNEGSKA (reference sequence). The CDR3 is CSAWGTEYNEQFF. The DNA for the CDR3 is TGCAGTGCTTGGGGGACAGAGTACAATGAGCAGTTCTTC.

The sample holds a few counts of this clonotype. The gene calls are TRBV29-1 and TRBJ2-3; D remains ambiguous. Trimming shortened V by 5 bases and J by 0 bases, and 9 bases separated the two germline ends. The CDR3 extends over 13 amino acids. Germline assignment: CDR1 SQVTM and CDR2 ANQGSEA. Written as DNA, the CDR3 is TGCAGCGTTTTTCTCACTAGCACAGATACGCAGTATTTT. Its protein is CSVFLTSTDTQYF.

The chain recombines TRBV6-5 with TRBJ2-3; D is unclear. CDR3 length equals 13 residues. Germline lookup yields CDR1 MNHEY and CDR2 SVGAGI. Trimming removed 6 bases from V and 6 bases from J, with 13 bases in between. The CDR3 protein is CASRGRRADTQYF. The CDR3 coding sequence is TGTGCCAGCAGGGGTAGGCGTGCGGATACGCAGTATTTT.

Here the CDR3 reads CASSLSLGGANVLTF. Here the CDR3 DNA reads TGTGCCAGCAGCTTATCGCTCGGGGGGGCCAACGTCCTGACTTTC. V usage is TRBV5-5 and J usage is TRBJ2-6; D call uncertain. The germline V gene has CDR1 SGHKS and CDR2 YYEKEE (reference sequence). This CDR3 is built from 15 residues. Trimming shortened V by 2 bases and J by 4 bases, and 10 bases separated the two germline ends.

This clonotype was counted only a few times. The chain has TRBV28 and TRBJ2-7; 11 positions agree with TRBD2. The CDR3 contains 17 residues. V lost 3 bases and J lost 5; bases outside the gene matches: 12. Germline V gene sequence: CDR1 MDHEN, CDR2 SYDVKM. In DNA, the CDR3 is TGTGCCAGCAGTTTGTCAACGGTACTAGCGGGAGCCCACGAGCAGTACTTC. It codes for CASSLSTVLAGAHEQYF.

J is TRBJ2-5 and V is TRBV5-4; D ambiguous. The CDR3 loop spans 13 amino acids. Germline V gives CDR1 SGHNT, CDR2 YYREEE (reference sequence). The ends were cut back, 0 bases at V and 4 bases at J, with 7 bases in the middle. The CDR3 protein is CASSLGRRETQYF. In nucleotides, the CDR3 is TGTGCCAGCAGCTTGGGTCGACGAGAGACCCAGTACTTC.

The rearrangement uses TRBV7-2 and TRBJ2-7, with D tentatively TRBD1 (6 bases). Looked up from germline, CDR1 is SGHTA and CDR2 is FQGNSA. V lost 5 bases to trimming and J lost 2 bases, with 25 bases between them. The CDR3 spans 18 residues. This CDR3 reads CASSVTGTMKPWPYEQYF. The CDR3 DNA sequence: TGTGCCAGCAGCGTCACCGGGACAATGAAGCCCTGGCCCTACGAGCAGTACTTC.

The genes are TRBV27 and TRBJ2-3; TRBD2 aligns across 13 bases. Unmatched junction bases numbered 4, after V lost 5 bases and J lost 2 bases. Germline V lookup: CDR1 MNHEY, CDR2 SMNVEV (reference sequence). There are 16 residues in the CDR3. The CDR3 sequence: CASSPTSGRNTDTQYF. CDR3 nucleotides: TGTGCCAGCAGTCCGACTAGCGGGAGGAACACAGATACGCAGTATTTT.